The T cell receptor beta chain under discussion was sequenced for a study of blood T cells in healthy people across ages. Study observations and caveats: More naive CD4+ cells and higher diversity were found in long-lived than in aged donors.

Trimming left V 0 bases short and J 9 bases short, with 21 bases between. The CDR3 length is 17 residues. CDR1 is DFQATT and CDR2 is SNEGSKA in the germline V gene (reference sequence). Every donor gave 8 to 10 milliliters of peripheral blood. Primers used in a second PCR of about 6 to 12 cycles were a sample-barcoded 5' primer and a J-beta primer mix. TCRdb itself ran the 5' RACE reads through MiXCR, one entry per CDR3 protein. The sample consists of about 1,400,000 distinct CDR3 sequences, almost 60% of them appearing once. Of note for this clonotype: Its antigen is unknown.

The chain has TRBV20-1 and TRBJ1-6, with unresolved D. The sequenced sample consisted of blood. This TCR was recovered from a young man in good health. CDR3 sequence reads: CSARDGRQPTLGSPLHF. CDR3 in DNA: TGCAGTGCTAGAGATGGCAGGCAACCCACCCTAGGTTCACCCCTCCACTTT.